The 16 T cell receptor beta chains reported below all come from one sample, sequenced in a study of tumor and adjacent non-tumor tissue in lung cancer. Three rounds of nested PCR, following a modified ARM-PCR protocol, produced the TCRbeta library. A single record per CDR3 protein comes from TCRdb applying MiXCR to the multiplex PCR reads. Of about 76,000 distinct CDR3 sequences detected, 70% to 90% appear once; the ten largest clones hold 50% to 65%. No cell sorting was done before RNA was extracted from the tissue. More than 3 cm separated this lung sample from the edge of the tumor. Input material: distant non-tumor lung tissue. All receptors come from a man between 60 and 70 years old with non-small cell lung cancer.

This clonotype was recorded once. Relative to the germline gene, one junction end is altered; a read error may explain this. V and J are TRBV11-1 and TRBJ2-2; maybe TRBD1 (5 bases). Looked up from germline, CDR1 is SGHAT and CDR2 is FQDESV (reference sequence). This CDR3 is 15 amino acids long. In nucleotides, the CDR3 is TGTGCCAGCCGCTTACTTGCAGGGATCACCGGGGAGCTGTTTTTT. This sequence encodes CASRLLAGITGELFF.

The V and J genes are TRBV21-1 and TRBJ1-1; TRBD1 was called by the table and not checked on the DNA. TRBV21-1 is a known pseudogene. The CDR3 has 13 residues. The CDR3 loop is CANSTARAAQAFF. The CDR3 coding sequence is TGTGCCAACAGCACGGCCAGGGCGGCTCAAGCTTTCTTT.

On this clonotype itself: The junction shows a germline mismatch at one end, possibly a read error. This sequence joins TRBV4-3 and TRBJ2-3; a possible D gene is TRBD2 (6 bases). Germline values: CDR1 LGHNA, CDR2 YSLEER. The CDR3 has 16 amino acids. The CDR3 reads CASNQDRAGTTYTKYF. The CDR3 coding sequence is TGCGCCAGCAACCAAGATAGAGCGGGCACCACATATACGAAGTATTTT.

Turning to this clonotype: Germline is not matched at one junction end, which may reflect a read error. The V call is TRBV12-5, the J call TRBJ2-7; tentative D call: TRBD2 (6 bases). CDR3 length: 16 residues. Germline V CDR1 and CDR2: LGHNT, FRNRAP. The CDR3 nucleotides are TGTGCTAGTGGTTTGGAGACAAGCGGAGGGGTCTACGAGCAATACTTC. It specifies CASGLETSGGVYEQYF.

This chain connects TRBV11-2 to TRBJ2-1; D is perhaps TRBD2 (5 bases). V lost 5 bases and J lost 7, with 18 bases in between. Germline CDR1 and CDR2: SGHAT and FQNNGV. This CDR3 has 15 residues. CDR3 in amino acids: CASSPVTNLRNEQFF. The CDR3, as DNA: TGTGCCAGCAGCCCCGTGACTAATCTAAGGAATGAGCAGTTCTTC.

The gene calls are TRBV29-1 and TRBJ2-4, with D possibly being TRBD1 (7 bases). Germline assignment: CDR1 SQVTM and CDR2 ANQGSEA. The CDR3 sequence is 18 residues long. The CDR3 protein is CSVKHPEGGRGAENIQYF. Written as DNA, the CDR3 is TGCAGTGTTAAACACCCGGAGGGGGGCAGGGGGGCCGAAAACATTCAGTACTTC.

In its sample, this clonotype was seen many times. The chain has TRBV20-1 and TRBJ2-7; D unresolved. V lost 6 bases and J lost 7, with 19 bases in between. CDR3 length: 13 amino acids. Germline V lookup: CDR1 DFQATT, CDR2 SNEGSKA (reference sequence). As DNA, the CDR3 is TGCAGTGCCCCGAGATGGGTCTCCCGGGAGCAGTACTTC. It translates to CSAPRWVSREQYF.

Turning to this clonotype: A clone one base away is much larger, so this may be a read error. The CDR3 loop reads CASSHGPSVGPQDF. As DNA, the CDR3 is TGTGCCAGCAGCCATGGACCCTCCGTGGGGCCCCAGGATTTT. The chain combines TRBV7-8 with TRBJ1-5; D is perhaps TRBD1 (5 bases). Per germline, CDR1 SGHVS and CDR2 FQNEAQ. This CDR3 region has 14 residues.

Ten or more counts support this clonotype. This chain uses TRBV5-1 with TRBJ1-6; 7 bases are shared with TRBD1. Germline V gene sequence: CDR1 SGHRS, CDR2 YFSETQ. The CDR3 loop spans 14 amino acids. Trimming cost V 2 bases and J 7 bases; bases outside gene matches: 3. CDR3 bases: TGCGCCAGCAGCTTAGGCAGGGGGAATTCACCCCTCCACTTT. The encoded protein is CASSLGRGNSPLHF.

Turning to this clonotype: This may be a read error, as it is one base from a much larger clone. The V gene is TRBV5-1, the J gene TRBJ2-5, with 9 bases identical to TRBD2. Germline lookup yields CDR1 SGHRS and CDR2 YFSETQ. CDR3 length: 15 residues. In DNA form, the CDR3 reads TGCGCCAGCAGCTTCTACTCTAGCGGGGAAGAGACCCAGGACTTC. It is translated as CASSFYSSGEETQDF. Using reference TRBV5-1 and TRBJ2-5 for the parts outside the CDR3, the full variable domain is KAGVTQTPRYLIKTRGQQVTLSCSPISGHRSVSWYQQTPGQGLQFLFEYFSETQRNKGNFPGRFSGRQFSNSRSEMNVSTLELGDSALYLCASSFYSSGEETQDFGPGTRLLVL.

As regards this clonotype: The junction departs from the called germline gene at one end, perhaps through a read error. The V call is TRBV11-2, the J call TRBJ1-1, with D tentatively TRBD1 (6 bases). CDR1 is SGHAT and CDR2 is FQNNGV in the germline V gene. The CDR3 runs to 14 residues. The CDR3 sequence: CANIPGHQNTEAVF. CDR3 in DNA: TGTGCCAATATACCGGGACACCAGAACACTGAAGCTGTCTTT.

About this clonotype itself: At one end the junction does not follow the germline gene, possibly because of a read error. The chain links TRBV4-2 to TRBJ2-6, with unresolved D. Germline CDR1 LGHNA, CDR2 YNFKEQ. The CDR3 spans 16 residues. CDR3 residues: CAISQKLSYGSNILTF. DNA of the CDR3: TGTGCCATCAGCCAAAAGTTGAGTTATGGGTCCAACATCCTGACTTTC.

As for this clonotype: A single base separates this from a much larger clone, so it may be a read error. The rearrangement uses TRBV14 and TRBJ2-5, with D maybe TRBD1 (6 bases). The CDR3 loop spans 14 amino acids. Germline assignment: CDR1 SGHDN and CDR2 FVKESK. The CDR3 nucleotides read TGTGTCAGCAGCCAAGTATCCAGGGGAGAGACCCAGTACTTC. As protein: CVSSQVSRGETQYF.

This clonotype was seen a few times. A read error may be the cause here, since a much bigger clone is one base away. This rearrangement joins TRBV7-9 to TRBJ2-7; D ambiguous. CDR3 length: 12 amino acids. Germline CDR1 and CDR2: SEHNR and FQNEAQ (reference sequence). The CDR3 reads CTSSDGFYEQYF. CDR3 coding DNA: TGTACCAGCAGCGATGGGTTCTACGAGCAGTACTTC.

A note on this clonotype: Because it lacks the conserved phenylalanine or tryptophan at the end, this CDR3 is likely a read error. J is TRBJ2-7 and V is TRBV11-3; D unresolved. The CDR3 has 13 residues. The germline CDR1 and CDR2 sequences are SGHNT and YENEEA. CDR3 coding DNA: TGTGGCAGCAGCTACGGGCAGACCTACGAGCAGTACTTA. Translating gives CGSSYGQTYEQYL.

This clonotype has a count of ten or more. V is TRBV4-3 and J is TRBJ2-6, with D unclear. V shed 5 bases and J shed 0 bases, with 14 bases lying between them. The V gene's germline CDR1 is LGHNA and CDR2 YSLEER. The CDR3 length is 17 residues. The CDR3: CASSEANSNSGANVLTF. Here the CDR3 DNA reads TGCGCCAGCAGCGAAGCGAACAGTAACTCTGGGGCCAACGTCCTGACTTTC.